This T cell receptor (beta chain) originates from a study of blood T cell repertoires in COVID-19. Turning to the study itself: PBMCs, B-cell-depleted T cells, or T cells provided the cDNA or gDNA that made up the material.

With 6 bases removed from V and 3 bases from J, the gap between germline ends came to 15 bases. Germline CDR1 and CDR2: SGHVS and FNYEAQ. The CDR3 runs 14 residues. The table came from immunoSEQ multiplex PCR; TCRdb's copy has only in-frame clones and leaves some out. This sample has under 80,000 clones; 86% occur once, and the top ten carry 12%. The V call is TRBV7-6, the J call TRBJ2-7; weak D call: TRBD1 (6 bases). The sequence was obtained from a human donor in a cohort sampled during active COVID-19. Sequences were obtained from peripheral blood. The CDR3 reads CASSFRSDSYEQYF. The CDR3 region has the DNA TGTGCCAGCAGTTTTCGATCGGACAGCTACGAGCAGTACTTC.